This is a list of T cell receptor beta chains from one sample in a study of cytomegalovirus exposure and HLA in healthy donors. Assay used: immunoSEQ multiplex PCR; TCRdb lists only in-frame clones, some missing. The sample includes about 330,000 clones, about nine tenths of them seen just once. Input material: PBMCs. The receptors shown here come from a woman in her 30s in good health and CMV-seropositive. Each CDR3 is given with its conserved first and last residue. A D gene is named only where the DNA matches it firmly. For some rows the clone size is stated as once, few or many, or as a class when expanded; others skip it.

V gene,J gene,D gene,clone size,CDR3 DNA,CDR3 protein
TRBV5-1,TRBJ1-2,.,many,TGCGCCAGCAGCTTGTCTCTCCAGGGGAATGGCTACACCTTC,CASSLSLQGNGYTF
TRBV14,TRBJ1-1,.,.,TGTGCCAGCAGCCAAGAATTTGGGACTTCTGAAGCTTTCTTT,CASSQEFGTSEAFF
TRBV5-6,TRBJ2-5,.,.,TGTGCCAGCAGCGCCCTTACGGAGGAGACCCAGTACTTC,CASSALTEETQYF
TRBV29-1,TRBJ2-3,.,.,TGCAGCGTTGCCGGGGGCACAGATACGCAGTATTTT,CSVAGGTDTQYF
TRBV5-6,TRBJ2-5,.,once,TGTGCCAGCACCGAGCGATATTACGGGAAAGAGACCCAGTACTTC,CASTERYYGKETQYF
TRBV15,TRBJ1-5,TRBD1,.,TGTGCCACCAGCCCCCAAGGGCAGGGGGGAGATCAGCCCCAGCATTTT,CATSPQGQGGDQPQHF
TRBV4-1,TRBJ1-5,.,once,TGCGCCAGCAGCCCACGACACGGGGACCAGCCCCAGCATTTT,CASSPRHGDQPQHF
TRBV30,TRBJ1-2,.,.,TGTGCCTGGAGCCCGATGATCTACACCTTC,CAWSPMIYTF
TRBV13,TRBJ2-7,.,once,TGTGCCAGCAGCGTAAGACAGGGAGGCTACGAGCAGTACTTC,CASSVRQGGYEQYF
TRBV7-2,TRBJ2-3,.,.,TGTGCCAGCAGCTTAGCGTCCAGTATGCTAAGGACAGATACGCAGTATTTT,CASSLASSMLRTDTQYF
TRBV4-1,TRBJ2-7,.,.,TGCGCCAGCAGCCAAGACGGATACTCCTACGAGCAGTACTTC,CASSQDGYSYEQYF
TRBV15,TRBJ1-2,TRBD1,.,TGTGCCACCAGATGGGACAGTTTCGGTATAAGCTATGGCTACACCTTC,CATRWDSFGISYGYTF
TRBV4-3,TRBJ2-7,TRBD2,.,TGCGCCAGCCGCCGGAGGCTCCGCGGGAGCATGGACGAGCAGTACTTC,CASRRRLRGSMDEQYF
TRBV11-1,TRBJ2-1,.,.,TGTGCCAGCAGCTTACGGGGTCGGTACAATGAGCAGTTCTTC,CASSLRGRYNEQFF
TRBV30,TRBJ1-4,.,once,TGTGCCTGGAAAGTTCTCGGCTATAATGAAAAACTGTTTTTT,CAWKVLGYNEKLFF
TRBV5-1,TRBJ2-3,TRBD1,.,TGCGCCAGCAGCTTCCGGGACAGAAAGACAGATACGCAGTATTTT,CASSFRDRKTDTQYF
TRBV6-5,TRBJ1-4,.,.,TGTGCCAGCAGCGGCGGGGGCGGGACTAATGAAAAACTGTTTTTT,CASSGGGGTNEKLFF
TRBV25-1,TRBJ2-5,TRBD1,.,TGTGCCAGCAGTGCAACAACAGGGGGCCAAGAGACCCAGTACTTC,CASSATTGGQETQYF
TRBV29-1,TRBJ2-7,TRBD2,.,TGCAGCGTGGGAAGACTAGCGGGAGCCTACGAGCAGTACTTC,CSVGRLAGAYEQYF
TRBV4-3,TRBJ2-7,TRBD2,.,TGCGCCAGCAGCCAAGTCGGTCCAGCGGGAGTGGGCGAGCAGTACTTC,CASSQVGPAGVGEQYF
TRBV9,TRBJ1-2,.,.,TGTGCCAGCAGCGTATATGGGAACTATGGCTACACCTTC,CASSVYGNYGYTF
TRBV4-1,TRBJ1-5,.,once,TGCGCCAGCAGCCAGGAGGACCGGACCTATAGCAATCAGCCCCAGCATTTT,CASSQEDRTYSNQPQHF
TRBV27,TRBJ1-1,.,.,TGTGCCAGCAGGGGGAACACTGAAGCTTTCTTT,CASRGNTEAFF
TRBV30,TRBJ2-7,.,.,TGTGCCTGGAGGGGAACCGACTACGAGCAGTACTTC,CAWRGTDYEQYF
TRBV28,TRBJ1-1,.,.,TGTGCCAGCAGTTTATTACCCGGGGGAGCTTTCTTT,CASSLLPGGAFF
TRBV6-5,TRBJ2-1,TRBD2,.,TGTGCCAGCAAGGGTAGCGGGAGGGCCTTTGAGCAGTTCTTC,CASKGSGRAFEQFF
TRBV30,TRBJ1-2,.,.,TGTGCCTGGAGTTTCCTCAGGGACGGGGGCTACACCTTC,CAWSFLRDGGYTF
TRBV7-2,TRBJ1-2,.,.,TGTGCCAAGTTCGGGGGGGCCTATGGCTACACCTTC,CAKFGGAYGYTF